This T cell receptor beta chain was identified in a study of T cells in Graves' hyperthyroidism and ophthalmopathy. J gave up 4 bases and V 3 bases, and 3 bases lay outside the gene matches. Germline CDR1 KGHDR, CDR2 SFDVKD. CDR3 size: 15 residues. Newly diagnosed hyperthyroidism patients aged 18 to 65 years had disease lasting under 2 months. Exclusion followed for patients with uncontrolled infection, other autoimmune disease, pregnancy or lactation. Template material for amplifying TCR beta CDR3 regions consisted of RNA transcripts. A set of HTBI primers served as the primers for a first-round RT-PCR of the TCR CDR3. TCRdb passed the multiplex PCR reads through MiXCR, listing each CDR3 protein once. The sample lists hundreds of thousands of distinct CDR3 sequences; 46% were seen once. This clonotype has ten or more counts.

This chain uses TRBV24-1 with TRBJ2-5; 11 positions match TRBD1. The sequence came from a woman younger than 35 with Graves' hyperthyroidism. Sequenced material: peripheral blood or thyroid tissue (not recorded which). CDR3 sequence reads: CATSDPGTGGETQYF. Written as DNA, the CDR3 is TGTGCCACCAGTGATCCCGGGACAGGGGGAGAGACCCAGTACTTC.